This T cell receptor (beta chain) comes out of a study of cytomegalovirus exposure and HLA in healthy donors. At the level of the study: An earlier analysis found 120 million or so unique TCR beta sequences from about 190 million T cells.

The CDR3 runs to 14 residues. J gave up 10 bases and V 4 bases, and 7 bases lay outside the gene matches. Germline V gene lookup returns CDR1 WNHNN and CDR2 SYGVQD (reference sequence). In the PCR, 60 Vbeta and 13 Jbeta primers were used. TCRdb's table, derived via immunoSEQ multiplex PCR, lists solely in-frame clones and lacks some. The table lists approximately 100,000 clones, about 70% of them singletons. Sequenced input: PBMCs. The receptor was isolated from a boy between 10 and 17 years old in good health and CMV-seronegative. The chain joins TRBV10-1 to TRBJ2-1, with 10 bases aligning to TRBD1. CDR3 sequence (DNA): TGCGCCAGCAGTGGTCTCGGACAGGGGGGCGAGCAGTTCTTC. Translated: CASSGLGQGGEQFF.